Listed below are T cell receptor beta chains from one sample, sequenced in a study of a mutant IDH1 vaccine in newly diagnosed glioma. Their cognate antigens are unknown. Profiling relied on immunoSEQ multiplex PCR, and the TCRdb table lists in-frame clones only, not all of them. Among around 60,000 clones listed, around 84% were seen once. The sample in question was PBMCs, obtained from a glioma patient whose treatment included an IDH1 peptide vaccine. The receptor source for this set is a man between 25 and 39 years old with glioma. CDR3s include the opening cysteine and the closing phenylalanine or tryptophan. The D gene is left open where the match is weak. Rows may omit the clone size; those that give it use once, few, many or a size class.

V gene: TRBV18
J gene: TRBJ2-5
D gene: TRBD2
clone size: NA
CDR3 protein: CASSPLTSGGQETQYF
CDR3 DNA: TGTGCCAGCTCACCTCTGACTAGCGGGGGCCAAGAGACCCAGTACTTC

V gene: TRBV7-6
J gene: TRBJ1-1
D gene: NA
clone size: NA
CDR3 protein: CASSSPTAGDTEAFF
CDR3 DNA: TGTGCCAGCAGCTCTCCTACAGCAGGTGACACTGAAGCTTTCTTT

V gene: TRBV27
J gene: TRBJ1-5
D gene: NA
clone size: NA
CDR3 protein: CASSLGSNQPQHF
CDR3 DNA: TGTGCCAGCAGTTTAGGTAGCAATCAGCCCCAGCATTTT

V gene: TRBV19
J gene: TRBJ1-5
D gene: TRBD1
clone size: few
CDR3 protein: CASEDRGNQPQHF
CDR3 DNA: TGTGCCAGTGAGGACAGGGGCAATCAGCCCCAGCATTTT

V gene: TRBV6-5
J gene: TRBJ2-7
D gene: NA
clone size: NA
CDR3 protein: CASSYVRDLDPYEQYF
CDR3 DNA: TGTGCCAGCAGTTACGTCCGGGACCTCGACCCCTACGAGCAGTACTTC

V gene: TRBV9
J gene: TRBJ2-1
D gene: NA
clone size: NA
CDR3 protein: CASSVAGRGQFF
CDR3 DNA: TGTGCCAGCAGCGTAGCGGGCCGGGGGCAGTTCTTC

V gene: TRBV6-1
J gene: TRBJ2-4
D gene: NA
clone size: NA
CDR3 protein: CASSEWAFLAKNIQYF
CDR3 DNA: TGTGCCAGCAGTGAATGGGCATTCCTAGCCAAAAACATTCAGTACTTC

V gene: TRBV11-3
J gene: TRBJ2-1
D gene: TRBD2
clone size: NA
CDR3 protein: CASSLRGSGGAYNEQFF
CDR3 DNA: TGTGCCAGCAGCTTAAGGGGTAGCGGGGGGGCCTACAATGAGCAGTTCTTC

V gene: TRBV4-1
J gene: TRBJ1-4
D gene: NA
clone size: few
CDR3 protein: CASSQERAEKLFF
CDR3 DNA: TGCGCCAGCAGCCAAGAAAGGGCGGAAAAACTGTTTTTT

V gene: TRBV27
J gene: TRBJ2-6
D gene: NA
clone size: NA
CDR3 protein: CASSLSIGADPGSGANVLTF
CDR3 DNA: TGTGCCAGCAGTTTATCGATTGGGGCAGACCCTGGCTCTGGGGCCAACGTCCTGACTTTC

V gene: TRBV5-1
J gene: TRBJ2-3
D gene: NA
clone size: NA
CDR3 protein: CASTGVTDTQYF
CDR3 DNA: TGCGCCAGCACAGGGGTCACAGATACGCAGTATTTT

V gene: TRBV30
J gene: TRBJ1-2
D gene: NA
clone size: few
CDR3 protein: CAWSVNGNYGYTF
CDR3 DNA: TGTGCCTGGAGTGTTAACGGTAACTATGGCTACACCTTC

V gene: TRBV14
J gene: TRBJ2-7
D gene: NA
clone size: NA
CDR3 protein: CASALFGREQYF
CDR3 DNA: TGTGCCAGCGCCCTCTTCGGGCGCGAGCAGTACTTC

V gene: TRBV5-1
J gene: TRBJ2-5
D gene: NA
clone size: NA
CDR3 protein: CASSRGWAREIQETQYF
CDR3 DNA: TGCGCCAGCAGCCGGGGGTGGGCCAGAGAAATCCAAGAGACCCAGTACTTC

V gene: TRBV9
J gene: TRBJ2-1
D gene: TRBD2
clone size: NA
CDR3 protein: CASSVAGAGRSYNEQFF
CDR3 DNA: TGTGCCAGCAGCGTAGCGGGAGCGGGGAGATCCTACAATGAGCAGTTCTTC

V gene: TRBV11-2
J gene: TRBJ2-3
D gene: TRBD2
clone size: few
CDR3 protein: CASSLGLAGAADTQYF
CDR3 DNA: TGTGCCAGCAGCTTAGGGCTAGCGGGGGCGGCAGATACGCAGTATTTT

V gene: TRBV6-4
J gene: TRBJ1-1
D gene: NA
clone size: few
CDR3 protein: CASSDGTEAFF
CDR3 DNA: TGTGCCAGCAGTGATGGGACTGAAGCTTTCTTT

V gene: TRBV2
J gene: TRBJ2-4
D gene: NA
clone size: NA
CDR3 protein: CASSERGPTSQYF
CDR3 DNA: TGTGCCAGCAGTGAACGAGGACCTACGTCTCAGTACTTC

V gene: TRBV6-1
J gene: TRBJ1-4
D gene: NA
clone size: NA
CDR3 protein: CASSEYRGATTNEKLFF
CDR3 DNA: TGTGCCAGCAGTGAATATAGGGGGGCAACGACTAATGAAAAACTGTTTTTT

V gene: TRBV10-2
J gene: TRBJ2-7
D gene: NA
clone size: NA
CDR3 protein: CASSLSGTSSEQYF
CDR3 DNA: TGCGCCAGCAGCCTCTCCGGGACCTCGAGCGAGCAGTACTTC

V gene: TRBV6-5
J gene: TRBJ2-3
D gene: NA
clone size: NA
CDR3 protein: CASSYAAASTDTQYF
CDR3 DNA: TGTGCCAGCAGTTACGCGGCAGCTAGCACAGATACGCAGTATTTT

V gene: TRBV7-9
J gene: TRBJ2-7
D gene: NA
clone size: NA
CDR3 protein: CASSLSSRSSYEQYF
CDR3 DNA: TGTGCCAGCAGCTTAAGTTCCAGGTCATCCTACGAGCAGTACTTC

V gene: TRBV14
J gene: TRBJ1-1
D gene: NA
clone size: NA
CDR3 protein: CASSRFSGINANTEAFF
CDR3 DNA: TGTGCCAGCAGTAGGTTTTCCGGGATCAATGCTAACACTGAAGCTTTCTTT

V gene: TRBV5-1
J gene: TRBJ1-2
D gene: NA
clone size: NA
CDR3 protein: CASSSGIYGYTF
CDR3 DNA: TGCGCCAGCAGCTCGGGCATCTATGGCTACACCTTC

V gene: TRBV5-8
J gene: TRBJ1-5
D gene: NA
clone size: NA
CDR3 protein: CASRGDTLNQPQHF
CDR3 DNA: TGTGCCAGCAGGGGGGACACGCTGAATCAGCCCCAGCATTTT

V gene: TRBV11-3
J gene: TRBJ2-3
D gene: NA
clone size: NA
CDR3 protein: CASSFQGPDTQYF
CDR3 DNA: TGTGCCAGCAGCTTTCAGGGTCCGGATACGCAGTATTTT

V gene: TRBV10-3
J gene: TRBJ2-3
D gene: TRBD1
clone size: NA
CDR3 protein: CAIGGQGSTDTQYF
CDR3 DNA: TGTGCCATCGGGGGACAGGGGAGCACAGATACGCAGTATTTT

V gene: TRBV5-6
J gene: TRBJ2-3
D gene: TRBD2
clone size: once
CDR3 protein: CASSLAGGGADTQYF
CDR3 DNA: TGTGCCAGCAGCTTAGCGGGGGGCGGGGCAGATACGCAGTATTTT

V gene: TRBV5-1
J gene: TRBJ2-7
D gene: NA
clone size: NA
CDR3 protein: CASSLNSNYEQYF
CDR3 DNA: TGCGCCAGCAGCTTGAACAGTAACTACGAGCAGTACTTC

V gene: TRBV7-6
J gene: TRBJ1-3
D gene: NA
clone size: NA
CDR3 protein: CASSLGVPKTGNTIYF
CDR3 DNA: TGTGCCAGCAGCTTAGGTGTCCCGAAGACGGGGAACACCATATATTTT

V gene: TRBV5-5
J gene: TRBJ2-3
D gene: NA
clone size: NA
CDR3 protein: CASSPAGPDTQYF
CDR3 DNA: TGTGCCAGCAGCCCGGCAGGGCCAGATACGCAGTATTTT

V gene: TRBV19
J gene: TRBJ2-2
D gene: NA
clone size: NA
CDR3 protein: CASSSSGSNTGELFF
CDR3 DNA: TGTGCCAGTAGTAGTAGCGGTTCGAACACCGGGGAGCTGTTTTTT

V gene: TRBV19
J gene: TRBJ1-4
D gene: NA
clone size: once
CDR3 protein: CASSRGGGGSEKLFF
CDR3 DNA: TGTGCCAGTAGTCGCGGCGGAGGGGGAAGTGAAAAACTGTTTTTT

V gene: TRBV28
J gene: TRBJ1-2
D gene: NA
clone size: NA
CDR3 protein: CASRSPSGSRGYTF
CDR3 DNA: TGTGCCAGCAGAAGCCCTTCGGGGAGTCGTGGCTACACCTTC

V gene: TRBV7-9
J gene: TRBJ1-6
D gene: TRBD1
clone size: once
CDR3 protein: CASSVTGVDSPLHF
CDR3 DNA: TGTGCCAGCAGCGTCACAGGGGTAGATTCACCCCTCCACTTT

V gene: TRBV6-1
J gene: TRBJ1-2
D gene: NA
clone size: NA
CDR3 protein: CASSEEEYLGYTF
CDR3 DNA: TGTGCCAGCAGTGAAGAGGAGTATTTAGGCTACACCTTC

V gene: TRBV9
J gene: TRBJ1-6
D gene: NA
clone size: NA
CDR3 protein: CASSVVAREVGGNSPLHF
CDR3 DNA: TGTGCCAGCAGCGTAGTCGCCAGGGAGGTTGGTGGGAATTCACCCCTCCACTTT

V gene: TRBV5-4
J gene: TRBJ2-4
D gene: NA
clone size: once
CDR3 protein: CASSYDRSWAKNIQYF
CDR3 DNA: TGTGCCAGCAGCTATGACAGGTCCTGGGCCAAAAACATTCAGTACTTC

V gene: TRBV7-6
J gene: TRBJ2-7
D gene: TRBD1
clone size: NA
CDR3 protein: CASSLDTGTAYEQYF
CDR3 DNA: TGTGCCAGCAGCTTAGATACCGGGACAGCCTACGAGCAGTACTTC

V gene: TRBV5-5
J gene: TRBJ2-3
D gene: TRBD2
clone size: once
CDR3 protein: CASSSSGTRDTDTQYF
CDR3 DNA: TGTGCCAGCAGCTCATCCGGGACTAGAGACACAGATACGCAGTATTTT

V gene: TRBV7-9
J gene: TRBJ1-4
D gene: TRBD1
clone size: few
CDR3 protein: CASSTRQGAASEKLFF
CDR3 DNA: TGTGCCAGCAGCACACGACAGGGGGCGGCAAGTGAAAAACTGTTTTTT

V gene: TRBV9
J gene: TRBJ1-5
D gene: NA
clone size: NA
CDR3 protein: CASSVDLSNQPQHF
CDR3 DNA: TGTGCCAGCAGCGTCGACCTTAGCAATCAGCCCCAGCATTTT

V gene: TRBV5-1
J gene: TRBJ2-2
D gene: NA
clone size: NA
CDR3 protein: CASSPGGYGTGELFF
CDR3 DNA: TGCGCCAGCAGCCCCGGGGGCTATGGGACCGGGGAGCTGTTTTTT

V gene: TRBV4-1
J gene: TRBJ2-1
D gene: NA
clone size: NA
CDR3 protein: CASSQGSQGGYNEQFF
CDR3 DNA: TGCGCCAGCAGCCAAGGTTCCCAGGGGGGTTACAATGAGCAGTTCTTC

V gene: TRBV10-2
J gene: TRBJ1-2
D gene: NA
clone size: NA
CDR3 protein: CASSESLSGKKANYGYTF
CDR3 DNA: TGCGCCAGCAGTGAGTCGTTGTCCGGCAAGAAAGCTAACTATGGCTACACCTTC

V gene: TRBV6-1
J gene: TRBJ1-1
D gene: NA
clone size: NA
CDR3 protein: CASSESRQGLTEAFF
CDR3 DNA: TGTGCCAGCAGTGAATCTAGGCAGGGGCTCACTGAAGCTTTCTTT

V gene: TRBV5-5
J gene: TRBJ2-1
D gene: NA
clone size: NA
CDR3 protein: CASSYAPLGTTYNEQFF
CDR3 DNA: TGTGCCAGCAGCTACGCCCCATTGGGGACAACTTACAATGAGCAGTTCTTC

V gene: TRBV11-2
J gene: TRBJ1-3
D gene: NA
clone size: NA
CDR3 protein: CASSPSLASGNTIYF
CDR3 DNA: TGTGCCAGCAGCCCCTCGTTGGCCTCTGGAAACACCATATATTTT

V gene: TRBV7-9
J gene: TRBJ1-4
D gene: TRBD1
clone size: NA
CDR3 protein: CAGGQGNEKLFF
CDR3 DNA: TGTGCCGGTGGACAGGGTAATGAAAAACTGTTTTTT

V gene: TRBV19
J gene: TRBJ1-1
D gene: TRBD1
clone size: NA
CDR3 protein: CASSGGGQLNTEAFF
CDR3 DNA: TGTGCCAGTAGTGGGGGGGGACAGCTGAACACTGAAGCTTTCTTT

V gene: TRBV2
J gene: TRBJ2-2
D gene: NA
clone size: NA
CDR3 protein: CASTPQLTNTGELFF
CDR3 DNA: TGTGCCAGCACCCCCCAACTCACGAACACCGGGGAGCTGTTTTTT

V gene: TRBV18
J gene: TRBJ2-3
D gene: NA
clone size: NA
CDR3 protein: CASSPRDISTDTQYF
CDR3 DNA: TGTGCCAGCTCACCCCGGGACATAAGCACAGATACGCAGTATTTT

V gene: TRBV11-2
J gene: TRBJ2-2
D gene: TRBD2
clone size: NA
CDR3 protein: CASSFRREAGELFF
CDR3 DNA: TGTGCCAGCAGCTTCCGACGGGAGGCCGGGGAGCTGTTTTTT

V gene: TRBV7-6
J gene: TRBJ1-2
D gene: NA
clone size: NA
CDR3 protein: CASSPVGGAYGYTF
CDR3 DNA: TGTGCCAGCAGCCCCGTCGGGGGGGCCTATGGCTACACCTTC

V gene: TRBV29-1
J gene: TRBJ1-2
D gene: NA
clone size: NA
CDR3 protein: CSVLRGSIANYGYTF
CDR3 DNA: TGCAGCGTCCTCCGTGGCAGCATAGCTAACTATGGCTACACCTTC

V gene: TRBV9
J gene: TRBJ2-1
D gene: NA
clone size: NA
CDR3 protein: CASSVRLENNEQFF
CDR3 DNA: TGTGCCAGCAGCGTCCGCCTAGAAAATAATGAGCAGTTCTTC

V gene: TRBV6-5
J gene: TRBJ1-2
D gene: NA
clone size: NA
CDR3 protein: CASSYSGRGIYGYTF
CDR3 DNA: TGTGCCAGCAGTTACTCGGGGCGGGGAATCTATGGCTACACCTTC

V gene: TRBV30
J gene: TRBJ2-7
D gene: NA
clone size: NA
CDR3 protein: CAWSVGYEQYF
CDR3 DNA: TGTGCCTGGAGTGTCGGGTACGAGCAGTACTTC

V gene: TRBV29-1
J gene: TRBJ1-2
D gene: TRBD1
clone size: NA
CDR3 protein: CSVGGTEVYGYTF
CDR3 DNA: TGCAGCGTCGGCGGGACAGAAGTATATGGCTACACCTTC